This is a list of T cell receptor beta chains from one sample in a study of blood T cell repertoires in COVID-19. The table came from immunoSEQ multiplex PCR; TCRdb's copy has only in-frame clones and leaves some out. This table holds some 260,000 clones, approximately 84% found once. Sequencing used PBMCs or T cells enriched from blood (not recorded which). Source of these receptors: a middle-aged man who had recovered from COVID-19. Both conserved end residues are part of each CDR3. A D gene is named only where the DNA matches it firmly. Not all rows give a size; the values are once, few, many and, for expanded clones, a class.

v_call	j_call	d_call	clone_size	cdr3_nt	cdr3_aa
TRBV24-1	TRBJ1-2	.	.	TGTGCCACCAGTGACCTAGGGTGGCAGGGTGGCTACACCTTC	CATSDLGWQGGYTF
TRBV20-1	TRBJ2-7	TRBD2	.	TGCAGTGCTAGTAAACTAGCGGGGAGCGCCGATCCAATAGAGCAGTACTTC	CSASKLAGSADPIEQYF
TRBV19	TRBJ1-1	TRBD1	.	TGTGCCAGTAGTAAGTTCCGGGACAGGAGAGGTACTGAAGCTTTCTTT	CASSKFRDRRGTEAFF
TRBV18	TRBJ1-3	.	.	TGTGCCAGCTCACCCAGGGTTCCGATCTCTGGAAACACCATATATTTT	CASSPRVPISGNTIYF
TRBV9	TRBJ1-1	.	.	TGTGCCAGCAGCGGGCACGTCGCAGGGTCCGACACTGAAGCTTTCTTT	CASSGHVAGSDTEAFF
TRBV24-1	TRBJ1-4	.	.	TGTGCCACCAGTGATACTGGACAGCCAGAAGAAAAACTGTTTTTT	CATSDTGQPEEKLFF
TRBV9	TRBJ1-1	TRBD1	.	TGTGCCAGCAGCGTAGCGCCGACAGGGGGGGCGAACACTGAAGCTTTCTTT	CASSVAPTGGANTEAFF
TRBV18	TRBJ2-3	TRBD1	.	TGTGCCAGCTCACCACAGGGACAGGGGACTAGCACAGATACGCAGTATTTT	CASSPQGQGTSTDTQYF
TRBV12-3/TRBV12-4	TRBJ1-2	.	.	TGTGCCAGCAGCCCGGGGGGTGTTCATGGCTACACCTTC	CASSPGGVHGYTF
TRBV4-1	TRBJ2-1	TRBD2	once	TGCGCCAGCAGCCAAGATACGACTAGCGGGGGTATGGATGAGCAGTTCTTC	CASSQDTTSGGMDEQFF
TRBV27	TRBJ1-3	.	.	TGTGCCAGCAGTTCTACAGGGCGAGGAAACACCATATATTTT	CASSSTGRGNTIYF
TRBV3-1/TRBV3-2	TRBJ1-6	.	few	TGTGCCAGCAGCGGGGCGCGGGGTTCACCCCTCCACTTT	CASSGARGSPLHF
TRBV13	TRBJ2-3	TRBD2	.	TGTGCCAGCAGCTTAGCCCTAGCGGGGGGGCCCGCAGATACGCAGTATTTT	CASSLALAGGPADTQYF
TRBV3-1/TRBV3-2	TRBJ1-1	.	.	TGTGCCAGCAGCCCCCAAACGACACCGAACACTGAAGCTTTCTTT	CASSPQTTPNTEAFF